This T cell receptor (beta chain) was retrieved from a study of T cells in localized non-small cell lung cancer. Some clones are missing from TCRdb's copy, which holds only in-frame ones; the method was immunoSEQ multiplex PCR. This sample has some 32,000 clones, with around 94% found just once. General study points: Detection in adjacent lung was observed for a median roughly 55 of the top 100 tumor clones. Uninvolved neighboring lung showed the greatest T cell clonality, exceeding tumor. Owing to sequencing of a solitary tumor region, heterogeneity cannot be discounted. Longer overall survival accompanied higher blood T cell density.

About this clone: What it recognizes is unknown.

The material was peripheral blood, obtained before any cancer treatment. The TCR sequence derives from a woman aged 35-75 years with stage I lung adenocarcinoma.

CDR3 protein: CASSFWGRSSYNEQFF. CDR3 DNA sequence: TGTGCCAGCAGTTTCTGGGGGCGGAGCTCCTACAATGAGCAGTTCTTC. The chain employs TRBV28 and TRBJ2-1, with D tentatively TRBD1 (6 bases). Trimming stripped 3 bases from V and 0 bases from J, with 12 bases between. Germline assignment: CDR1 MDHEN and CDR2 SYDVKM. CDR3 length: 16 residues.